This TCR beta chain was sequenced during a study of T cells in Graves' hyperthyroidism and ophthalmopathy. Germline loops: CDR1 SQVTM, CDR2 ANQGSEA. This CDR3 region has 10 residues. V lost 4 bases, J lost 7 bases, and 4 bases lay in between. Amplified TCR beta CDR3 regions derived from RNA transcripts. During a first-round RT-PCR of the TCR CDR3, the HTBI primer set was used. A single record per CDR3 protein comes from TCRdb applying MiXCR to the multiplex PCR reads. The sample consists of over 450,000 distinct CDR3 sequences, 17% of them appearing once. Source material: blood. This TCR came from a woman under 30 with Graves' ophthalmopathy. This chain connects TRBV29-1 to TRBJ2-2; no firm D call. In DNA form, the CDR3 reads TGCAGCGTTGGTATCGGGGAGCTGTTTTTT. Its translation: CSVGIGELFF.